The entry that follows covers one T cell receptor beta chain sequence. Its antigen is not identified. Researchers built TCR beta libraries using quantitative 5'-RACE with molecular barcodes. One entry per CDR3 protein results from TCRdb running MiXCR on the 5' RACE reads. The sample records under 150,000 distinct CDR3 sequences, roughly 18% being singletons. This specimen belongs to a study of CD8 T cells in ankylosing spondylitis. Study results and limitations: The study identified a TCR beta motif of several highly homologous variants that appeared characteristic of ankylosing spondylitis blood. Researchers report that disease-linked clones proved CD8+ and relatively rare in peripheral blood. The authors reported significant enrichment of disease-linked clones in matched ankylosing spondylitis synovial fluid.

The clonotype was recovered from a male donor with ankylosing spondylitis. The sample was blood, either unsorted or a sorted T cell fraction (not recorded which).

CDR3 nucleotides: TGCAGTGCTAGACATAGCGGGAGCTCCTACGAGCAGTACTTC. Protein: CSARHSGSSYEQYF. This chain connects TRBV20-1 to TRBJ2-7; 9 bases fit TRBD2. V was pared by 2 bases and J by 0 bases, with 2 bases of the junction left unmatched. This CDR3 contains 14 residues. Germline V lookup: CDR1 DFQATT, CDR2 SNEGSKA (reference sequence).